This T cell receptor beta chain was profiled in a study of radiotherapy plus CTLA-4 blockade in lung cancer. TCRdb keeps only in-frame clones here, not all; method: immunoSEQ multiplex PCR. Of 84,000 or so clones detected, under 85% appear once; the ten largest clones hold roughly 14%. Trimming shortened V by 6 bases and J by 2 bases, and 4 bases separated the two germline ends. This CDR3 has 12 amino acids. CDR1 SEHNR and CDR2 FQNEAQ come from the germline V gene (reference sequence). Sequencing used peripheral blood, obtained from a patient treated with radiotherapy plus ipilimumab. The clonotype comes from a human donor with non-small cell lung cancer that progressed on radiotherapy plus ipilimumab. The chain joins TRBV7-9 to TRBJ2-2; D is unresolved. The CDR3 loop reads CASRSNTGELFF. CDR3 DNA: TGTGCCAGCAGGTCCAACACCGGGGAGCTGTTTTTT. The full variable domain, rest sourced from reference TRBV7-9 and TRBJ2-2, is DTGVSQNPRHKITKRGQNVTFRCDPISEHNRLYWYRQTLGQGPEFLTYFQNEAQLEKSRLLSDRFSAERPKGSFSTLEIQRTEQGDSAMYLCASRSNTGELFFGEGSRLTVL.